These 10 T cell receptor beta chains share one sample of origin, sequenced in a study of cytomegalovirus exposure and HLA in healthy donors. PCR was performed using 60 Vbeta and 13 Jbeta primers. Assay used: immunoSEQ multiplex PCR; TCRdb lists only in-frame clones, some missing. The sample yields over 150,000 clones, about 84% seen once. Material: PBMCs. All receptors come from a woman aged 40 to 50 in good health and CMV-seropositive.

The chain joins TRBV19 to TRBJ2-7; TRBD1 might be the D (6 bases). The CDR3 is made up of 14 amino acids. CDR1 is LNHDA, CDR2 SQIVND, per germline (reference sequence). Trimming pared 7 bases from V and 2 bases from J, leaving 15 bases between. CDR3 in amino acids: CASILDSGAYEQYF. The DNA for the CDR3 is TGTGCCAGTATCTTGGACAGTGGAGCCTACGAGCAGTACTTC.

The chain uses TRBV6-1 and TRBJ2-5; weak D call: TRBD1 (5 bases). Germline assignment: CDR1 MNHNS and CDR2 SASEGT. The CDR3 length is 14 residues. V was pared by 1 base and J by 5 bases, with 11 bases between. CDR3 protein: CASSEGTSRETQYF. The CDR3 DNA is TGTGCCAGCAGTGAAGGGACATCGAGGGAGACCCAGTACTTC.

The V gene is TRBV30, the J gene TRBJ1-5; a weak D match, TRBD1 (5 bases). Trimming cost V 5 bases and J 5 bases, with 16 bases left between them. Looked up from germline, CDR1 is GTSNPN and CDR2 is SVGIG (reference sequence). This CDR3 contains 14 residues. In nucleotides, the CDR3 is TGTGCCTGGGCCGTAGGGGCGGGGGATCAGCCCCAGCATTTT. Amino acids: CAWAVGAGDQPQHF. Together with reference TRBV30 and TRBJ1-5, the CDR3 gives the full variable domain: SQTIHQWPATLVQPVGSPLSLECTVEGTSNPNLYWYRQAAGRGLQLLFYSVGIGQISSEVPQNLSASRPQDRQFILSSKKLLLSDSGFYLCAWAVGAGDQPQHFGDGTRLSIL.

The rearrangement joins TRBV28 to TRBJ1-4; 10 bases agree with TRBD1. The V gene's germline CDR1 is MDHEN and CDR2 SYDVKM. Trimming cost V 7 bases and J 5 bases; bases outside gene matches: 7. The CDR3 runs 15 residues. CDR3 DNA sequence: TGTGCCAGCACCCTAATGGGACAGGGGAATGAAAAACTGTTTTTT. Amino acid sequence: CASTLMGQGNEKLFF. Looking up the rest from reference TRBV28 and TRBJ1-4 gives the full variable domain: DVKVTQSSRYLVKRTGEKVFLECVQDMDHENMFWYRQDPGLGLRLIYFSYDVKMKEKGDIPEGYSVSREKKERFSLILESASTNQTSMYLCASTLMGQGNEKLFFGSGTQLSVL.

The CDR3, as DNA: TGTGCCTGGAGTGTCCGTAGTTACGAGCAGTACTTC. Translated: CAWSVRSYEQYF. This chain joins TRBV30 and TRBJ2-7; D unresolved. Trimming removed 0 bases at V and 4 bases at J, with 7 bases between. CDR1 and CDR2 (germline): GTSNPN, SVGIG (reference sequence). The CDR3 totals 12 residues.

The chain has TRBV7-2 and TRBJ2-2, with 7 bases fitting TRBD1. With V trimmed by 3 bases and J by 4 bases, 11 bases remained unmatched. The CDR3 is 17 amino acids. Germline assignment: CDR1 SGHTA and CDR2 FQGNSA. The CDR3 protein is CASSFQTGLSGTGELFF. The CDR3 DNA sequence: TGTGCCAGCAGCTTCCAGACAGGGCTTTCTGGCACCGGGGAGCTGTTTTTT. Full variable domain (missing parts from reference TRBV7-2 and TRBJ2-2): GAGVSQSPSNKVTEKGKDVELRCDPISGHTALYWYRQSLGQGLEFLIYFQGNSAPDKSGLPSDRFSAERTGGSVSTLTIQRTQQEDSAVYLCASSFQTGLSGTGELFFGEGSRLTVL.

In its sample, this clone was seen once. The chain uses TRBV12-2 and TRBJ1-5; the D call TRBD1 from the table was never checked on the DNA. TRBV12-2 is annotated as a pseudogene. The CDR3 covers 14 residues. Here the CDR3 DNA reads TGTGCAAGTCGCTTGGGGACAGGAGATCAGCCCCAGCATTTT. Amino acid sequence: CASRLGTGDQPQHF.

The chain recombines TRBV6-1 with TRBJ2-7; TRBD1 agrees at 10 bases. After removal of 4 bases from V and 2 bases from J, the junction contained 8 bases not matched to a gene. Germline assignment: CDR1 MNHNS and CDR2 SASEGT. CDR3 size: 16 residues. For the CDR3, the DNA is TGTGCCAGCAGTGCCCGTCCGGGACAGGGGACCTACGAGCAGTACTTC. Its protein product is CASSARPGQGTYEQYF.

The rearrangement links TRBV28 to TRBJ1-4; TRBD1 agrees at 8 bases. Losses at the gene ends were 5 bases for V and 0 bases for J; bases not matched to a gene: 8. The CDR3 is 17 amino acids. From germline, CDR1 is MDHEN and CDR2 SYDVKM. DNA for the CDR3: TGTGCCAGCAGTCCCGAGCCGGGACAGGCAACTAATGAAAAACTGTTTTTT. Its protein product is CASSPEPGQATNEKLFF.

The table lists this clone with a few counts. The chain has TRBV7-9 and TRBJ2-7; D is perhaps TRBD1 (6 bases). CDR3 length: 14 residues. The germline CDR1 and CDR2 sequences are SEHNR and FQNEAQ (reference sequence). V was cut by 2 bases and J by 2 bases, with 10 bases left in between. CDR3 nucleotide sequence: TGTGCCAGCAGCTTATGGGACACCACCTACGAGCAGTACTTC. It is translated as CASSLWDTTYEQYF.